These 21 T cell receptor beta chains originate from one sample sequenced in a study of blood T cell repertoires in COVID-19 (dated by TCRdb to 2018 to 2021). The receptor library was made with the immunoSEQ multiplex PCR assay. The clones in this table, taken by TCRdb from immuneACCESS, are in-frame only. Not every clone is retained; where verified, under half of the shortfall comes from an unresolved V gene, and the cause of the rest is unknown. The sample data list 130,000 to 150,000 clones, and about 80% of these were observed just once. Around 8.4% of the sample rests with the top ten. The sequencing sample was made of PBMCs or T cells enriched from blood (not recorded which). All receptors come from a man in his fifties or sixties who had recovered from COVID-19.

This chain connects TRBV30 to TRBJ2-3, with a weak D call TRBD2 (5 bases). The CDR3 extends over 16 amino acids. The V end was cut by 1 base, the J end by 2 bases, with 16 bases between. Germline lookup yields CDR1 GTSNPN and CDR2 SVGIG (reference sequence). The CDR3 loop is CAWSAPSAGVTDTQYF. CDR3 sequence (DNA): TGTGCCTGGAGTGCCCCCTCGGCCGGGGTCACAGATACGCAGTATTTT.

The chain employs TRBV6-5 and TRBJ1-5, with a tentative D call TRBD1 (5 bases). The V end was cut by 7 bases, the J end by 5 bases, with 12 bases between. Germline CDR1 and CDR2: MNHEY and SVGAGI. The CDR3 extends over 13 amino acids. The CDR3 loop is CASTRDSDQPQHF. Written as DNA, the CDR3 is TGTGCCAGCACGCGGGACTCAGATCAGCCCCAGCATTTT.

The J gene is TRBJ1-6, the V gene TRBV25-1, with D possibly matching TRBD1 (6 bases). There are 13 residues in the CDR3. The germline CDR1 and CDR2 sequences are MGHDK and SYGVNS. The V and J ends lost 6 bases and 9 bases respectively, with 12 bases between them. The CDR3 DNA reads TGTGCCAGCAGGGAGGACAGAGTTTCACCCCTCCACTTT. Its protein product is CASREDRVSPLHF.

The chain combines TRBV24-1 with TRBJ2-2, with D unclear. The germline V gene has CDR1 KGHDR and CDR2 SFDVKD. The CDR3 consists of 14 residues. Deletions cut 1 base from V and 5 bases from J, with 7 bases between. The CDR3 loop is CATSDLKETGELFF. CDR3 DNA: TGTGCCACCAGTGATTTAAAGGAGACCGGGGAGCTGTTTTTT.

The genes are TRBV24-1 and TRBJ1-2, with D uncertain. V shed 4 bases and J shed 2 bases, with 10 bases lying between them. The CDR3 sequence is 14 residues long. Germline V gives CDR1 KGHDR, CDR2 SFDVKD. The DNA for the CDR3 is TGTGCCACCAGTGACGCAACACGAAACTATGGCTACACCTTC. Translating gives CATSDATRNYGYTF.

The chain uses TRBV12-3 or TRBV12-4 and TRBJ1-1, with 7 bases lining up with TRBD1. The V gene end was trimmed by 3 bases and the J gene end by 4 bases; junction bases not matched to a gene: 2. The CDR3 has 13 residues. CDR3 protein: CASSFSGGTEAFF. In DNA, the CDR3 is TGTGCCAGCAGTTTCTCAGGGGGCACTGAAGCTTTCTTT.

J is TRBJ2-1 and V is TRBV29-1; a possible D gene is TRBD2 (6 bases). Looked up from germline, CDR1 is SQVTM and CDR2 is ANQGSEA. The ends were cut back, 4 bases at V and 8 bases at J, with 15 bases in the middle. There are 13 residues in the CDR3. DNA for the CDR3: TGCAGCGTTGGCCAGGCGGGGCGTGATGAGCAGTTCTTC. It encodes CSVGQAGRDEQFF.

The CDR3: CASSLGQGGIYGYTF. In nucleotides, the CDR3 is TGTGCCAGCAGTTTGGGGCAGGGAGGGATCTATGGCTACACCTTC. The chain combines TRBV28 with TRBJ1-2; D perhaps matches TRBD1 (5 bases). CDR3 size: 15 residues. With 3 bases removed from V and 4 bases from J, the gap between germline ends came to 15 bases. Germline V CDR1 and CDR2: MDHEN, SYDVKM.

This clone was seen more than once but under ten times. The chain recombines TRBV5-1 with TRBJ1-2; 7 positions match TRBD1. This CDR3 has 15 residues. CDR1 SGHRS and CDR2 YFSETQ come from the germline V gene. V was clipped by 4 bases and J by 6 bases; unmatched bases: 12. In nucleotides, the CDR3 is TGCGCCAGCAGCCCAGACAGGGTCGGAAGGGATGGCTACACCTTC. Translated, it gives CASSPDRVGRDGYTF.

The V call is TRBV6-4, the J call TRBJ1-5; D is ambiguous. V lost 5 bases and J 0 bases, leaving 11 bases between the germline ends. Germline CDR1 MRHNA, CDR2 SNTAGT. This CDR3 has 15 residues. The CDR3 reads CASSLDGNSNQPQHF. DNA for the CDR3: TGTGCCAGCAGTCTAGACGGCAATAGCAATCAGCCCCAGCATTTT.

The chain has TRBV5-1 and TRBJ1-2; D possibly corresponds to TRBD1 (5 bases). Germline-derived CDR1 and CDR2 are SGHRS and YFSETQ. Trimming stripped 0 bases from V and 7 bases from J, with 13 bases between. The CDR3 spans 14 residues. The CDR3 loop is CASSLEAEGAGYTF. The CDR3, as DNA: TGCGCCAGCAGCTTGGAGGCAGAAGGGGCTGGCTACACCTTC. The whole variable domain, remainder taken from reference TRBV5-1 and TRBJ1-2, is KAGVTQTPRYLIKTRGQQVTLSCSPISGHRSVSWYQQTPGQGLQFLFEYFSETQRNKGNFPGRFSGRQFSNSRSEMNVSTLELGDSALYLCASSLEAEGAGYTFGSGTRLTVV.

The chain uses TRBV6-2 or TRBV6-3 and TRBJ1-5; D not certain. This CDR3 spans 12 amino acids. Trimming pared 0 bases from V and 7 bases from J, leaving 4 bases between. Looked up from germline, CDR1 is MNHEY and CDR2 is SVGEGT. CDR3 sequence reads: CASSYSSQPQHF. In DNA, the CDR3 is TGTGCCAGCAGTTACTCTAGCCAGCCCCAGCATTTT.

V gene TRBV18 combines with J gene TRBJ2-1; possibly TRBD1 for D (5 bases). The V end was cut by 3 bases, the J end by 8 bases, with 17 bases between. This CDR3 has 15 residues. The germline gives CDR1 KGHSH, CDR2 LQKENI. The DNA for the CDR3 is TGTGCCAGCTCACCCCGGGCAGGGTATGCCGATGAGCAGTTCTTC. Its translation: CASSPRAGYADEQFF.

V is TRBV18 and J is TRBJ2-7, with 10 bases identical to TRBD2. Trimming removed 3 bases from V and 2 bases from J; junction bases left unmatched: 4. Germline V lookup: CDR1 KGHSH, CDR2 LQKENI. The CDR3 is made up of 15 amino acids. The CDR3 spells CASSPGLAETYEQYF. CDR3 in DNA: TGTGCCAGCTCACCCGGACTAGCGGAGACCTACGAGCAGTACTTC.

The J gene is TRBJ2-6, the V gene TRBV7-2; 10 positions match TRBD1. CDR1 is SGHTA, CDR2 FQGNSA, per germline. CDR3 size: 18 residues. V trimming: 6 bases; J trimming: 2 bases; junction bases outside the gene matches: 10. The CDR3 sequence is CASRPPGQGNAGANVLTF. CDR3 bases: TGTGCCAGCAGGCCACCGGGACAGGGGAATGCTGGGGCCAACGTCCTGACTTTC.

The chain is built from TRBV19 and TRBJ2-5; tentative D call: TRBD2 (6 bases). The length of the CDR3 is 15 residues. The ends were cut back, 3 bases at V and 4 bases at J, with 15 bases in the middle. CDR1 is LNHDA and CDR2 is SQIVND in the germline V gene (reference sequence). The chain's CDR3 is CASSIDLALGETQYF. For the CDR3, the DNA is TGTGCCAGTAGTATCGACCTAGCGTTGGGAGAGACCCAGTACTTC.

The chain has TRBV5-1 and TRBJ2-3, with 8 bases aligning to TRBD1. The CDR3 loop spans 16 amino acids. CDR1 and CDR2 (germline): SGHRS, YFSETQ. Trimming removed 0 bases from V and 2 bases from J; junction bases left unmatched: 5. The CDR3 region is CASSLGQGYPTDTQYF. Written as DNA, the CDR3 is TGCGCCAGCAGCTTGGGACAGGGGTACCCCACAGATACGCAGTATTTT.

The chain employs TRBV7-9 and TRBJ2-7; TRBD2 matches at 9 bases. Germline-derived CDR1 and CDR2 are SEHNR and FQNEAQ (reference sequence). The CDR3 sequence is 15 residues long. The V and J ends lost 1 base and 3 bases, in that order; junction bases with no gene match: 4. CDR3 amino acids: CASSLGRSGGYEQYF. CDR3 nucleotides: TGTGCCAGCAGCTTAGGCCGTAGCGGGGGCTACGAGCAGTACTTC.

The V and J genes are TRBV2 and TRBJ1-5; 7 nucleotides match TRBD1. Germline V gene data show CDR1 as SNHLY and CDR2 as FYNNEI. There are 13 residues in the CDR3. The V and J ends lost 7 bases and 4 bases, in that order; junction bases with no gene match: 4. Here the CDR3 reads CASKDRTNQPQHF. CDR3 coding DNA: TGTGCCAGCAAGGACAGGACAAATCAGCCCCAGCATTTT.

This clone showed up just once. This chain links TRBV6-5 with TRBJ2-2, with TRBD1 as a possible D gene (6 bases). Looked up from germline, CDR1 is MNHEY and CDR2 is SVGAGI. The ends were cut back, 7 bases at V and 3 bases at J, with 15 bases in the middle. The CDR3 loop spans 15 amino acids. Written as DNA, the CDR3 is TGTGCCAGCAAACCTGTTCAGGGGTACACCGGGGAGCTGTTTTTT. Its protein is CASKPVQGYTGELFF.

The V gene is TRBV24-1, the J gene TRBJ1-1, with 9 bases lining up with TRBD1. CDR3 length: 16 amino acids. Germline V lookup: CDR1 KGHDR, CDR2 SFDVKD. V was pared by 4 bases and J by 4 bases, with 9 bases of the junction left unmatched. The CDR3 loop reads CATSESDRGFGTEAFF. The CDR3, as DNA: TGTGCCACCAGTGAGTCGGACAGGGGATTCGGCACTGAAGCTTTCTTT.